A selection of T cell receptor beta chains follows, all from one sample in a study of Graves' ophthalmopathy and Graves' hyperthyroidism. MiXCR, run by TCRdb on the multiplex PCR reads, gives a single entry per CDR3 protein. The table has approximately 500,000 distinct CDR3 sequences, under 15% seen once; the top ten hold 8% to 10%. The sample was blood. Receptors originate from a woman aged 25-40 years with Graves' ophthalmopathy. Each CDR3 is given with its conserved first and last residue. The D gene is left open where the match is weak. Clone size is stated in some rows and not others, as once, few, many or a class when expanded.

d_call: NA
v_call: TRBV12-3/TRBV12-4
j_call: TRBJ2-5
clone_size: few
cdr3_aa: CASSPFPADSGETQYF
cdr3_nt: TGTGCCAGCAGTCCTTTTCCCGCTGACAGTGGCGAGACCCAGTACTTC

d_call: TRBD2
v_call: TRBV11-2
j_call: TRBJ2-7
clone_size: NA
cdr3_aa: CASSLDRAGRSYEQYF
cdr3_nt: TGTGCCAGCAGCTTAGATCGAGCGGGGAGGTCCTACGAGCAGTACTTC

d_call: TRBD1
v_call: TRBV12-3/TRBV12-4
j_call: TRBJ1-5
clone_size: NA
cdr3_aa: CASSLEGTGGRPQHF
cdr3_nt: TGTGCCAGCAGTTTAGAGGGGACAGGGGGGAGGCCCCAGCATTTT

d_call: NA
v_call: TRBV30
j_call: TRBJ2-7
clone_size: many
cdr3_aa: CAWSQDDGPLEQYF
cdr3_nt: TGTGCCTGGAGTCAGGACGATGGACCTCTCGAGCAGTACTTC

d_call: NA
v_call: TRBV6-5
j_call: TRBJ1-6
clone_size: many
cdr3_aa: CASSWGRSYNSPLHF
cdr3_nt: TGTGCCAGCAGTTGGGGACGGTCATATAATTCACCCCTCCACTTT

d_call: NA
v_call: TRBV6-5
j_call: TRBJ1-6
clone_size: NA
cdr3_aa: CANSPRQGARLHF
cdr3_nt: TGTGCCAACAGTCCCCGGCAGGGAGCAAGACTCCACTTT

d_call: NA
v_call: TRBV11-1
j_call: TRBJ1-2
clone_size: many
cdr3_aa: CASSSLKRQQIIYGYTF
cdr3_nt: TGTGCCAGCAGCTCCTTAAAACGACAGCAAATTATCTATGGCTACACCTTC

d_call: NA
v_call: TRBV6-1
j_call: TRBJ1-6
clone_size: many
cdr3_aa: CASSGLSNSPLHF
cdr3_nt: TGTGCCAGCAGTGGACTGTCAAATTCACCCCTCCACTTT

d_call: NA
v_call: TRBV12-3/TRBV12-4
j_call: TRBJ1-2
clone_size: many
cdr3_aa: CASSWGGKRGYTF
cdr3_nt: TGTGCCAGCAGCTGGGGCGGGAAAAGGGGCTACACCTTC

d_call: NA
v_call: TRBV2
j_call: TRBJ2-7
clone_size: many
cdr3_aa: CASRTGTSYEQYF
cdr3_nt: TGTGCCAGCAGAACCGGGACCTCCTACGAGCAGTACTTC

d_call: NA
v_call: TRBV24-1
j_call: TRBJ2-2
clone_size: many
cdr3_aa: CATSERTGPWELFF
cdr3_nt: TGTGCCACCAGTGAACGTACAGGGCCCTGGGAGCTGTTTTTT

d_call: TRBD2
v_call: TRBV6-1
j_call: TRBJ2-7
clone_size: many
cdr3_aa: CASRGLGWYEQYF
cdr3_nt: TGTGCCAGCAGAGGACTAGGGTGGTACGAGCAGTACTTC

d_call: NA
v_call: TRBV5-1
j_call: TRBJ2-5
clone_size: NA
cdr3_aa: CASNLESGHITRRARQYF
cdr3_nt: TGCGCCAGCAACTTGGAGTCCGGTCACATTACGCGAAGAGCGAGGCAGTACTTC

d_call: TRBD1
v_call: TRBV15
j_call: TRBJ1-6
clone_size: many
cdr3_aa: CATSRDIQGGSALHF
cdr3_nt: TGTGCCACCAGCAGAGATATCCAGGGGGGATCGGCTCTCCACTTT

d_call: TRBD1
v_call: TRBV6-2/TRBV6-3
j_call: TRBJ2-7
clone_size: NA
cdr3_aa: CASSPGQEDQWGEQYF
cdr3_nt: TGTGCCAGCAGTCCAGGACAGGAGGACCAATGGGGCGAGCAGTACTTC

d_call: NA
v_call: TRBV6-1
j_call: TRBJ1-3
clone_size: many
cdr3_aa: CASGLPVDTIYF
cdr3_nt: TGTGCCAGTGGGTTGCCGGTGGACACCATATATTTT

d_call: NA
v_call: TRBV28
j_call: TRBJ2-7
clone_size: many
cdr3_aa: CASTQTAYEQYF
cdr3_nt: TGTGCCAGCACCCAGACCGCCTACGAGCAGTACTTC

d_call: TRBD1
v_call: TRBV6-1
j_call: TRBJ2-6
clone_size: many
cdr3_aa: CASSASGTGPSGANVLTF
cdr3_nt: TGTGCCAGCAGTGCATCCGGGACAGGGCCCTCTGGGGCCAACGTCCTGACTTTC

d_call: NA
v_call: TRBV30
j_call: TRBJ1-2
clone_size: many
cdr3_aa: CAWRKLNYGYTF
cdr3_nt: TGTGCCTGGAGGAAACTTAACTATGGCTACACCTTC

d_call: NA
v_call: TRBV5-1
j_call: TRBJ2-7
clone_size: few
cdr3_aa: CASSGARDEQYF
cdr3_nt: TGCGCCAGCAGCGGTGCAAGGGACGAGCAGTACTTC

d_call: NA
v_call: TRBV12-3/TRBV12-4
j_call: TRBJ2-7
clone_size: NA
cdr3_aa: CASTLGVGLREQYF
cdr3_nt: TGTGCCAGCACTTTGGGTGTTGGACTACGGGAGCAGTACTTC

d_call: NA
v_call: TRBV27
j_call: TRBJ2-1
clone_size: few
cdr3_aa: CASSSDGNEQFF
cdr3_nt: TGTGCCAGCAGCTCAGATGGTAATGAGCAGTTCTTC

d_call: NA
v_call: TRBV6-1
j_call: TRBJ1-3
clone_size: many
cdr3_aa: CASRPPSGNTIYF
cdr3_nt: TGTGCCAGCCGTCCTCCATCGGGAAACACCATATATTTT

d_call: TRBD1
v_call: TRBV11-1
j_call: TRBJ2-5
clone_size: many
cdr3_aa: CASSPGLGTDQETQYF
cdr3_nt: TGTGCCAGCAGCCCCGGGCTGGGGACAGACCAAGAGACCCAGTACTTC

d_call: TRBD1
v_call: TRBV2
j_call: TRBJ2-2
clone_size: few
cdr3_aa: CASSSLDRVEELFF
cdr3_nt: TGTGCCAGCAGTTCCTTGGACAGGGTCGAGGAGCTGTTTTTT

d_call: NA
v_call: TRBV28
j_call: TRBJ1-1
clone_size: many
cdr3_aa: CASSPRPEGNTEAFF
cdr3_nt: TGTGCCAGCAGTCCCCGTCCCGAGGGGAACACTGAAGCTTTCTTT

d_call: NA
v_call: TRBV12-3/TRBV12-4
j_call: TRBJ1-2
clone_size: many
cdr3_aa: CASTPGADGYTF
cdr3_nt: TGTGCCAGCACCCCAGGGGCGGATGGCTACACCTTC

d_call: TRBD2
v_call: TRBV27
j_call: TRBJ2-5
clone_size: many
cdr3_aa: CASSPGSSGPQETQYF
cdr3_nt: TGTGCCAGCAGTCCTGGGAGTAGCGGGCCTCAAGAGACCCAGTACTTC

d_call: NA
v_call: TRBV12-3/TRBV12-4
j_call: TRBJ1-1
clone_size: many
cdr3_aa: CASSGQNMNTEAFF
cdr3_nt: TGTGCCAGCAGTGGACAGAACATGAACACTGAAGCTTTCTTT

d_call: NA
v_call: TRBV6-5
j_call: TRBJ1-2
clone_size: NA
cdr3_aa: CASSYDSVYGYTF
cdr3_nt: TGTGCCAGCAGTTACGACAGCGTTTATGGCTACACCTTC

d_call: NA
v_call: TRBV27
j_call: TRBJ1-2
clone_size: few
cdr3_aa: CASSLNAGTGYTF
cdr3_nt: TGTGCCAGCAGTCTGAACGCCGGGACAGGCTACACCTTC

d_call: TRBD1
v_call: TRBV5-1
j_call: TRBJ2-6
clone_size: many
cdr3_aa: CATAGTASGANVLTF
cdr3_nt: TGCGCCACCGCCGGGACAGCCTCTGGGGCCAACGTCCTGACTTTC

d_call: TRBD1
v_call: TRBV11-1
j_call: TRBJ1-6
clone_size: many
cdr3_aa: CASSYARKLQGASDNSPLHF
cdr3_nt: TGTGCCAGCAGCTACGCAAGAAAATTACAGGGGGCGTCTGATAATTCACCCCTCCACTTT

d_call: TRBD1
v_call: TRBV10-2
j_call: TRBJ1-6
clone_size: many
cdr3_aa: CASSGTGDLYSPLHF
cdr3_nt: TGCGCCAGCAGTGGGACAGGAGACCTTTATTCACCCCTCCACTTT

d_call: TRBD2
v_call: TRBV19
j_call: TRBJ2-2
clone_size: NA
cdr3_aa: CASSLAGGPNTGELFF
cdr3_nt: TGTGCCAGTAGTCTAGCGGGGGGCCCGAACACCGGGGAGCTGTTTTTT

d_call: TRBD2
v_call: TRBV6-1
j_call: TRBJ2-7
clone_size: NA
cdr3_aa: CASSEEGGRAAEQYF
cdr3_nt: TGTGCCAGCAGTGAAGAGGGCGGGAGGGCCGCCGAGCAGTACTTC

d_call: NA
v_call: TRBV6-2/TRBV6-3
j_call: TRBJ2-7
clone_size: NA
cdr3_aa: CASSYTENYEQYF
cdr3_nt: TGTGCCAGCAGTTACACCGAGAACTACGAGCAGTACTTC

d_call: NA
v_call: TRBV6-5
j_call: TRBJ2-7
clone_size: many
cdr3_aa: CASSYRAIPYEQYF
cdr3_nt: TGTGCCAGCAGTTACCGAGCAATTCCCTACGAGCAGTACTTC

d_call: TRBD1
v_call: TRBV5-1
j_call: TRBJ1-1
clone_size: many
cdr3_aa: CASSLTGAKNTEAFF
cdr3_nt: TGCGCCAGCAGCCTGACAGGGGCCAAGAACACTGAAGCTTTCTTT

d_call: NA
v_call: TRBV27
j_call: TRBJ2-5
clone_size: many
cdr3_aa: CASSTSRDSGRETQYF
cdr3_nt: TGTGCCAGCAGTACCTCACGGGACTCAGGTCGGGAGACCCAGTACTTC

d_call: TRBD2
v_call: TRBV6-1
j_call: TRBJ2-5
clone_size: many
cdr3_aa: CASSESRASGRAAETQYF
cdr3_nt: TGTGCCAGCAGTGAAAGTAGGGCTAGCGGGAGGGCCGCAGAGACCCAGTACTTC

d_call: NA
v_call: TRBV20-1
j_call: TRBJ1-5
clone_size: NA
cdr3_aa: CSAGQRYVRGGNQPQHF
cdr3_nt: TGCAGTGCTGGACAGCGCTACGTGCGAGGCGGCAATCAGCCCCAGCATTTT

d_call: NA
v_call: TRBV3-1
j_call: TRBJ1-1
clone_size: few
cdr3_aa: CASSPTGLGDTEAFF
cdr3_nt: TGTGCCAGCAGCCCGACGGGACTAGGGGACACTGAAGCTTTCTTT

d_call: TRBD2
v_call: TRBV3-1
j_call: TRBJ2-5
clone_size: many
cdr3_aa: CASSHSGGWETQYF
cdr3_nt: TGTGCCAGCAGCCATAGCGGGGGTTGGGAGACCCAGTACTTC

d_call: NA
v_call: TRBV5-6
j_call: TRBJ1-3
clone_size: many
cdr3_aa: CASSDSPPRTSHTIYF
cdr3_nt: TGTGCCAGCAGCGATTCTCCCCCCCGGACCTCGCACACCATATATTTT

d_call: NA
v_call: TRBV20-1
j_call: TRBJ2-5
clone_size: many
cdr3_aa: CSAADQETQYF
cdr3_nt: TGCAGTGCCGCAGATCAAGAGACCCAGTACTTC

d_call: NA
v_call: TRBV11-2
j_call: TRBJ2-5
clone_size: NA
cdr3_aa: CASSLDPGPETQYF
cdr3_nt: TGTGCCAGCAGCTTAGATCCCGGTCCAGAGACCCAGTACTTC

d_call: NA
v_call: TRBV9
j_call: TRBJ1-5
clone_size: many
cdr3_aa: CASSVTEDSNQPQHF
cdr3_nt: TGTGCCAGCAGCGTGACCGAGGATAGCAATCAGCCCCAGCATTTT